The 31 T cell receptor beta chains given below trace back to one sample, sequenced in a study of regulatory T cells. Primers: 52 TRBV forward and 13 TRBJ reverse. The repertoire was sequenced with immunoSEQ multiplex PCR; TCRdb's copy has only in-frame clones and lacks some. The sample records tens of thousands of clones, roughly 93% being singletons. The sequenced sample was CD8+ T cells sorted from blood. The receptors here all came from a child younger than 10 with CD3G deficiency.

The J gene is TRBJ1-2, the V gene TRBV28; no clear D. Germline CDR1 and CDR2: MDHEN and SYDVKM. V was clipped by 3 bases and J by 3 bases, with 11 bases between them. The CDR3 loop spans 14 amino acids. The CDR3 DNA reads as TGTGCCAGCAGTTTGGCGGGATCGGACTATGGCTACACCTTC. Translated, it gives CASSLAGSDYGYTF.

The V and J genes are TRBV6-6 and TRBJ2-7, with TRBD1 as a possible D gene (6 bases). Looked up from germline, CDR1 is MNHNY and CDR2 is SVGAGI (reference sequence). The CDR3 has 14 residues. V was pared by 8 bases and J by 5 bases, with 19 bases between. The CDR3 region is CASSLVQGSHEQYF. The DNA of the CDR3 is TGTGCCAGCTCTTTGGTACAGGGATCCCACGAGCAGTACTTC.

The chain uses TRBV10-2 and TRBJ2-7; D possibly matches TRBD1 or TRBD2 (5 bases each). V shed 3 bases and J shed 5 bases, with 11 bases lying between them. Per the germline V gene, CDR1 is WSHSY and CDR2 is SAAADI. CDR3 size: 13 residues. The CDR3 DNA reads as TGCGCCAGCAGTGAAGTGGGGGATCACGAGCAGTACTTC. Translated, it gives CASSEVGDHEQYF.

Turning to this clone: This CDR3 is also generated by other DNA sequences in the sample. The gene calls are TRBV11-2 and TRBJ1-1; no clear D gene. The ends were cut back, 1 base at V and 1 base at J, with 4 bases in the middle. Per the germline V gene, CDR1 is SGHAT and CDR2 is FQNNGV. This CDR3 contains 13 residues. CDR3 in DNA: TGTGCCAGCAGCTTAGCTGGGAACACTGAAGCTTTCTTT. Translated, it gives CASSLAGNTEAFF.

V gene TRBV6-1 combines with J gene TRBJ2-2; tentative D call: TRBD2 (6 bases). The germline V gene has CDR1 MNHNS and CDR2 SASEGT. Trimming cost V 0 bases and J 5 bases, with 7 bases left between them. This CDR3 contains 14 residues. Written as DNA, the CDR3 is TGTGCCAGCAGTGAAGCGGCGGGGACCGGGGAGCTGTTTTTT. It encodes CASSEAAGTGELFF.

The V call is TRBV11-3, the J call TRBJ1-1; D is ambiguous. V lost 1 base and J 4 bases, leaving 7 bases between the germline ends. The length of the CDR3 is 13 residues. Germline values: CDR1 SGHNT, CDR2 YENEEA. The CDR3 nucleotides read TGTGCCAGCAGCTTAGGGGTCTCCACTGAAGCTTTCTTT. Translated, it gives CASSLGVSTEAFF.

The CDR3: CASAWGTGVGYTF. The CDR3 nucleotides read TGTGCCAGCGCGTGGGGGACGGGAGTAGGCTACACCTTC. This sequence joins TRBV19 and TRBJ1-2; tentatively, D is TRBD1 (5 bases). The CDR3 totals 13 residues. V lost 9 bases and J 8 bases, leaving 19 bases between the germline ends. Germline CDR1 reads LNHDA; CDR2 reads SQIVND (reference sequence).

The CDR3 loop is CASSPSLGRGTEAFF. The CDR3 nucleotides read TGTGCCAGCAGCCCAAGCTTGGGGAGAGGCACTGAAGCTTTCTTT. This chain links TRBV11-2 with TRBJ1-1; no reliable D call. Germline assignment: CDR1 SGHAT and CDR2 FQNNGV. V lost 5 bases, J lost 4 bases, and 17 bases lay in between. The CDR3 has 15 amino acids.

This chain uses TRBV6-1 with TRBJ2-6, with 7 bases matching TRBD1. Germline V lookup: CDR1 MNHNS, CDR2 SASEGT. This CDR3 has 16 amino acids. The junction had 10 bases not matched to a gene; V was cut back by 2 bases and J by 9 bases. In DNA, the CDR3 is TGTGCCAGCAGTGAAACTAACTATGACAGGGTCAACGTCCTGACTTTC. This codes for CASSETNYDRVNVLTF.

The chain carries TRBV28 and TRBJ2-7; no firm D call. Trimming removed 1 base at V and 3 bases at J, with 4 bases between. Looked up from germline, CDR1 is MDHEN and CDR2 is SYDVKM. CDR3 size: 12 residues. CDR3 DNA: TGTGCCAGCAGTTTATCAAACTACGAGCAGTACTTC. Encoded protein: CASSLSNYEQYF.

The rearrangement uses TRBV28 and TRBJ2-3; D might be TRBD2 (5 bases). The V gene's germline CDR1 is MDHEN and CDR2 SYDVKM. The CDR3 has 13 residues. Deletions cut 1 base from V and 8 bases from J, with 10 bases between. Written as DNA, the CDR3 is TGTGCCAGCAGTTTATCCCTAGCCCGTACGCAGTATTTT. Residues: CASSLSLARTQYF.

The gene calls are TRBV6-6 and TRBJ1-4, with D maybe TRBD1 (5 bases). V lost 6 bases, J lost 5 bases, and 13 bases lay in between. Germline V gives CDR1 MNHNY, CDR2 SVGAGI (reference sequence). CDR3 length: 14 residues. The CDR3 bases are TGTGCCAGCAGCCCCGCGCACAGGAATGAAAAACTGTTTTTT. This codes for CASSPAHRNEKLFF.

The gene calls are TRBV28 and TRBJ2-3; 7 nucleotides line up with TRBD2. V lost 2 bases, J lost 1 base, and 0 bases stayed unmatched. Germline V lookup: CDR1 MDHEN, CDR2 SYDVKM. The CDR3 extends over 14 amino acids. CDR3: CASSLAGGTDTQYF. The CDR3 DNA follows: TGTGCCAGCAGTTTAGCGGGAGGCACAGATACGCAGTATTTT.

This clone was picked up one time. V gene TRBV7-9 combines with J gene TRBJ2-5; 7 bases are shared with TRBD1. CDR1 SEHNR and CDR2 FQNEAQ come from the germline V gene (reference sequence). The J segment lost 1 base and the V segment lost 5 bases, leaving 13 bases of the junction unmatched. This CDR3 is built from 17 residues. CDR3 protein: CASSLSPLGTAQETQYF. Here the CDR3 DNA reads TGTGCCAGCAGCCTATCTCCCCTTGGGACAGCCCAAGAGACCCAGTACTTC.

The chain uses TRBV7-9 and TRBJ2-7; maybe TRBD2 (5 bases). V shed 1 base and J shed 3 bases, with 10 bases lying between them. This CDR3 is built from 14 residues. Germline assignment: CDR1 SEHNR and CDR2 FQNEAQ (reference sequence). The CDR3 DNA sequence: TGTGCCAGCAGCTTAGGAGGGATGGGCTACGAGCAGTACTTC. Amino acids: CASSLGGMGYEQYF.

The V call is TRBV19, the J call TRBJ1-2; D possibly corresponds to TRBD1 (6 bases). The CDR3 has 14 residues. Germline CDR1 LNHDA, CDR2 SQIVND (reference sequence). Trimming removed 5 bases at V and 4 bases at J, with 14 bases between. CDR3 in DNA: TGTGCCAGTAGTCCCTCCCGGGGGGCCTATGGCTACACCTTC. This codes for CASSPSRGAYGYTF.

V and J are TRBV11-3 and TRBJ1-2, with 8 bases aligning to TRBD1. The trim removed 5 bases at V and 4 bases at J, leaving 9 bases unmatched. Germline V CDR1 and CDR2: SGHNT, YENEEA. CDR3 length equals 15 residues. CDR3 in DNA: TGTGCCAGCAGCCCCCCTCGCAGGGGGCCCTATGGCTACACCTTC. This sequence encodes CASSPPRRGPYGYTF.

This clone was detected only a few times. The chain couples TRBV30 to TRBJ2-7; 7 bases are a match to TRBD2. The CDR3 runs to 17 residues. Germline V gives CDR1 GTSNPN, CDR2 SVGIG (reference sequence). The trim removed 1 base at V and 1 base at J, leaving 13 bases unmatched. CDR3 region: CAWSALLGGGRSYEQYF. CDR3 sequence (DNA): TGTGCCTGGAGTGCTCTTTTGGGGGGAGGGAGGTCCTACGAGCAGTACTTC.

The DNA for the CDR3 is TGTGCCAGCAGCACAGGGTGGTCCTACGAGCAGTACTTC. Its protein product is CASSTGWSYEQYF. The gene calls are TRBV6-1 and TRBJ2-7; D perhaps matches TRBD1 (6 bases). Germline V CDR1 and CDR2: MNHNS, SASEGT. The V and J ends lost 6 bases and 1 base respectively, with 10 bases between them. CDR3 length: 13 amino acids.

V and J are TRBV7-6 and TRBJ2-5; D is ambiguous. The CDR3 sequence is 11 residues long. CDR1 and CDR2 from the germline V gene are SGHVS and FNYEAQ. V gave up 4 bases and J gave up 4 bases, with 4 bases separating them. The CDR3 spells CASSSGETQYF. The CDR3 region has the DNA TGTGCCAGCAGCTCCGGAGAGACCCAGTACTTC.

As regards this clone: Other DNA sequences in the sample encode the same CDR3. The gene calls are TRBV28 and TRBJ2-7, with D hard to call. Trimming stripped 3 bases from V and 5 bases from J, with 5 bases between. The germline gives CDR1 MDHEN, CDR2 SYDVKM. The CDR3 has 11 amino acids. In DNA, the CDR3 is TGTGCCAGCAGTTTGGGGAACGAGCAGTACTTC. It codes for CASSLGNEQYF. Looking up the rest from reference TRBV28 and TRBJ2-7 gives the full variable domain: DVKVTQSSRYLVKRTGEKVFLECVQDMDHENMFWYRQDPGLGLRLIYFSYDVKMKEKGDIPEGYSVSREKKERFSLILESASTNQTSMYLCASSLGNEQYFGPGTRLTVT.

The chain recombines TRBV7-9 with TRBJ1-2; unclear D gene. Germline V gives CDR1 SEHNR, CDR2 FQNEAQ (reference sequence). With 5 bases removed from V and 8 bases from J, the gap between germline ends came to 12 bases. The CDR3 is 12 residues long. The CDR3 bases are TGTGCCAGCAGCCAAAACAACGAAGGCTACACCTTC. Translating gives CASSQNNEGYTF.

This clone was observed a few times. The rearrangement joins TRBV6-5 to TRBJ2-2, with D possibly being TRBD1 (5 bases). The CDR3 is 13 residues long. Per germline, CDR1 MNHEY and CDR2 SVGAGI. With 4 bases removed from V and 6 bases from J, the gap between germline ends came to 9 bases. The CDR3 reads CASSSDSAGELFF. CDR3 coding DNA: TGTGCCAGCAGTTCCGACAGCGCCGGGGAGCTGTTTTTT.

The chain couples TRBV7-9 to TRBJ2-5; 12 bases line up with TRBD1. Germline values: CDR1 SEHNR, CDR2 FQNEAQ (reference sequence). The CDR3 consists of 17 residues. V gave up 5 bases and J gave up 4 bases; unmatched junction bases: 11. As DNA, the CDR3 is TGTGCCAGCAGCACAACCAGGGACAGGGGGCATCGAGAGACCCAGTACTTC. Its protein product is CASSTTRDRGHRETQYF.

V gene TRBV28 combines with J gene TRBJ1-2; D is possibly TRBD1 (6 bases). CDR3 size: 15 residues. The V end lost 8 bases, the J end lost 1 base, and 17 bases lay between the germline ends. From germline, CDR1 is MDHEN and CDR2 SYDVKM. DNA of the CDR3: TGTGCCAGCGCCGATAGGAGGGGGTATAACTATGGCTACACCTTC. Encoded protein: CASADRRGYNYGYTF.

The V call is TRBV7-3, the J call TRBJ2-2, with unresolved D. CDR3 length: 17 residues. Germline CDR1 SGHTA, CDR2 FQGTGA. With 0 bases removed from V and 2 bases from J, the gap between germline ends came to 13 bases. The CDR3 loop is CASSLTGGRSNTGELFF. In DNA, the CDR3 is TGTGCCAGCAGCTTAACGGGCGGACGGTCAAACACCGGGGAGCTGTTTTTT.

The V call is TRBV5-1, the J call TRBJ2-3, with D perhaps matching TRBD2 (6 bases). Trimming removed 0 bases from V and 0 bases from J, with 11 bases in between. This CDR3 contains 16 residues. Germline-derived CDR1 and CDR2 are SGHRS and YFSETQ. CDR3 DNA sequence: TGCGCCAGCAGCTTGGCAGGGAGGCATAGCACAGATACGCAGTATTTT. It encodes CASSLAGRHSTDTQYF. The variable domain in full, completed from reference TRBV5-1 and TRBJ2-3, reads KAGVTQTPRYLIKTRGQQVTLSCSPISGHRSVSWYQQTPGQGLQFLFEYFSETQRNKGNFPGRFSGRQFSNSRSEMNVSTLELGDSALYLCASSLAGRHSTDTQYFGPGTRLTVL.

The chain combines TRBV28 with TRBJ2-7; D not certain. V lost 3 bases, J lost 4 bases, and 13 bases lay in between. Germline V gene data show CDR1 as MDHEN and CDR2 as SYDVKM. The CDR3 consists of 14 residues. CDR3 coding DNA: TGTGCCAGCAGTTTCGGCGACTGGGGATACGAGCAGTACTTC. Amino acids: CASSFGDWGYEQYF.

The rearrangement uses TRBV7-9 and TRBJ2-1; TRBD2 agrees at 12 bases. The CDR3 extends over 16 amino acids. The germline V gene has CDR1 SEHNR and CDR2 FQNEAQ (reference sequence). The J segment lost 11 bases and the V segment lost 3 bases, leaving 11 bases of the junction unmatched. CDR3 sequence reads: CASSFSTSGRGNQQFF. The CDR3, as DNA: TGTGCCAGCAGCTTCTCGACTAGCGGGAGAGGGAATCAGCAGTTCTTC.

This chain links TRBV11-2 with TRBJ1-1; TRBD1 might be the D (6 bases). V shed 1 base and J shed 4 bases, with 10 bases lying between them. This CDR3 contains 14 residues. Germline V lookup: CDR1 SGHAT, CDR2 FQNNGV. In DNA, the CDR3 is TGTGCCAGCAGCTTAGTTCAGGGGCCCACTGAAGCTTTCTTT. Translated, it gives CASSLVQGPTEAFF.

The chain combines TRBV6-1 with TRBJ2-7; D might be TRBD1 or TRBD2, each matching 5 bases. The CDR3 extends over 15 amino acids. V lost 2 bases to trimming and J lost 6 bases, with 17 bases between them. The germline gives CDR1 MNHNS, CDR2 SASEGT. The CDR3 region is CASSETGPRLLEQYF. For the CDR3, the DNA is TGTGCCAGCAGTGAAACGGGACCAAGGCTACTCGAGCAGTACTTC.